One and the same sample provided the 10 T cell receptor beta chains below, sequenced in a study of blood T cell repertoires in COVID-19. Repertoires were generated with immunoSEQ multiplex PCR, while TCRdb's copy carries only in-frame clones and drops some. This sample has 200,000 to 250,000 clones, with about 83% found just once. The sequenced sample consisted of peripheral blood. These receptors came from a man aged 30 to 45 who had recovered from COVID-19.

V usage is TRBV5-1 and J usage is TRBJ1-2; 7 bases fit TRBD1. This CDR3 spans 16 amino acids. Trimming at V came to 4 bases and at J to 1 base, leaving 10 bases not matched to a gene. Germline lookup yields CDR1 SGHRS and CDR2 YFSETQ. This CDR3 reads CASSLGGTVNNYGYTF. The CDR3 DNA reads as TGCGCCAGCAGCCTAGGCGGGACAGTAAATAACTATGGCTACACCTTC.

The rearrangement links TRBV10-3 to TRBJ2-5; D might be TRBD1 (7 bases). V gave up 6 bases and J gave up 7 bases, with 15 bases separating them. From germline, CDR1 is ENHRY and CDR2 SYGVKD. This CDR3 comprises 13 residues. Here the CDR3 DNA reads TGTGCCATCAGCGGGACAGCCGGGGGGACCCAGTACTTC. It specifies CAISGTAGGTQYF.

At least ten counts were recorded for this clone. The DNA of the CDR3 is TGTGCCAGCAGCCAAGAAGATAGCGGCCCCTACGAGCAGTACGTC. It yields the protein CASSQEDSGPYEQYV. The chain carries TRBV4-2 and TRBJ2-7; D perhaps matches TRBD2 (6 bases). Germline-derived CDR1 and CDR2 are LGHNA and YNFKEQ. This CDR3 region has 15 residues. Trimming shortened V by 0 bases and J by 2 bases, and 11 bases separated the two germline ends.

The genes are TRBV6-1 and TRBJ1-1; D call uncertain. The CDR3 is 15 residues long. V lost 3 bases to trimming and J lost 4 bases, with 15 bases between them. In germline, CDR1 is MNHNS, CDR2 SASEGT. The CDR3 loop reads CASSDPAATGTEAFF. The CDR3 DNA follows: TGTGCCAGCAGTGATCCCGCGGCGACCGGCACTGAAGCTTTCTTT.

In this sample, this clone turned up once. The chain carries TRBV18 and TRBJ1-4, with a weak D call TRBD1 (5 bases). Trimming cost V 0 bases and J 4 bases, with 9 bases left between them. This CDR3 has 15 residues. Per germline, CDR1 KGHSH and CDR2 LQKENI. The CDR3 is CASSPPSGNNEKLFF. CDR3 sequence (DNA): TGTGCCAGCTCACCACCGTCAGGGAATAATGAAAAACTGTTTTTT.

This chain uses TRBV7-9 with TRBJ2-1; D not resolved. Trimming took off 5 bases at V and 9 bases at J, with 8 bases between the two ends. The germline CDR1 and CDR2 sequences are SEHNR and FQNEAQ (reference sequence). This CDR3 is 11 amino acids long. CDR3 protein: CASSRGLEQFF. As DNA, the CDR3 is TGTGCCAGCAGCCGCGGCCTTGAGCAGTTCTTC.

The V gene is TRBV6-2 or TRBV6-3, the J gene TRBJ2-3; 8 bases fit TRBD2. With V trimmed by 0 bases and J by 2 bases, 4 bases remained unmatched. From germline, CDR1 is MNHEY and CDR2 SVGEGT. The length of the CDR3 is 16 residues. The CDR3 DNA reads TGTGCCAGCAGTTACTCGGGACTAGGGGACACAGATACGCAGTATTTT. Protein product: CASSYSGLGDTDTQYF.

Notes on this clone: The same CDR3 also results from other DNA sequences found in this sample. The CDR3 spells CASSLTGGYGYTF. The DNA for the CDR3 is TGTGCCAGCAGCCTGACAGGGGGGTATGGCTACACCTTC. The chain uses TRBV28 and TRBJ1-2; 9 bases are a match to TRBD1. Germline values: CDR1 MDHEN, CDR2 SYDVKM. The J segment lost 5 bases and the V segment lost 6 bases, leaving 4 bases of the junction unmatched. The CDR3 length is 13 residues.

The rearrangement joins TRBV2 to TRBJ1-1; D not certain. This CDR3 is built from 12 residues. Trimming pared 9 bases from V and 1 base from J, leaving 9 bases between. Germline V gene lookup returns CDR1 SNHLY and CDR2 FYNNEI. The CDR3 loop reads CASARGNTEAFF. The CDR3 region has the DNA TGTGCCAGTGCCCGGGGGAACACTGAAGCTTTCTTT.

The chain is built from TRBV19 and TRBJ1-1; 7 nucleotides align to TRBD1. From germline, CDR1 is LNHDA and CDR2 SQIVND (reference sequence). The CDR3 is made up of 14 amino acids. After removal of 3 bases from V and 4 bases from J, the junction contained 5 bases not matched to a gene. Here the CDR3 reads CASSIGTGVTEAFF. The CDR3 DNA reads TGTGCCAGTAGTATCGGTACAGGGGTCACTGAAGCTTTCTTT.